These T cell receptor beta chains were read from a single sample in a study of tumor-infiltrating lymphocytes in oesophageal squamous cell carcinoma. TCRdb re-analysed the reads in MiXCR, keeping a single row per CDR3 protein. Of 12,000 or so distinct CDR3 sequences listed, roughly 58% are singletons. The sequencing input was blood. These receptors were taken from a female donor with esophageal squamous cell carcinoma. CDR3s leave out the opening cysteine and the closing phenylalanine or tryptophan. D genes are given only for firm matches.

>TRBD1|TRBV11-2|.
ASSPGQAVYGYT
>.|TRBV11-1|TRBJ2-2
ASSLLRNTGELF
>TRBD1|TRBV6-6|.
ASSDRVGETQY
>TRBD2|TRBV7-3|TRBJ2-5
ASSETPGLAGRETQY
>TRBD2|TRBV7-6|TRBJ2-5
ATRPTSGRLQETQY
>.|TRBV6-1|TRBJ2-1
ASSPLVSYNEQF
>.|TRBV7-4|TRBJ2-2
ASSLMGGSGELF
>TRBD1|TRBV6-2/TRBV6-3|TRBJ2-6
ASSYGGTGAHAGANVLT
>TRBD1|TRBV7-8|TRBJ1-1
ASSLRQGNTEAF
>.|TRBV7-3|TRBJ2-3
ASSLTGASVDTQY
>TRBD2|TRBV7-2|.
ASSLWGGVYNEQF
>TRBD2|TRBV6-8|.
ASGYSRAGPQETQY
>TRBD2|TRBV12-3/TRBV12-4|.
ASRRNLAGDEQY
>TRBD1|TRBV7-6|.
ASSLATGGWGEQF
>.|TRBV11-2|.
ASSLLGTGTYEQY
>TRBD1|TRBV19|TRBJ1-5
ASSTIGTANQPQH
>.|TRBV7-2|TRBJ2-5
ASSLQGLGETQY
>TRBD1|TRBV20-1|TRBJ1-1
SASHRGRTPLNTEAF
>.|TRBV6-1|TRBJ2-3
ASSEWGTTQY
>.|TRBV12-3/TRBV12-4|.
ASSLVGVPYEQY
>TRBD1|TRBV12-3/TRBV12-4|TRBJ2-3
ASSARGFGTDTQY
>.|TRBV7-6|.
ASSLGPNSAVNDEQF
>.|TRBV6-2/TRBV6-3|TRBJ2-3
ASSETYTDTQY
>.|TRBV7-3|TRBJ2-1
ASSLLVANEQF
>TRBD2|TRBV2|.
ASSEVGGRSYEQY
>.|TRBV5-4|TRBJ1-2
ASSLDGGLVGYT
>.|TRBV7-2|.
ASSLVGQVNNEQF
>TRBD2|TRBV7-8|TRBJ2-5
ASAQIPLSGRETQY
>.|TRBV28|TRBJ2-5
ASSRNSAGQETQY
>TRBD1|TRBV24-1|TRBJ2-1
ATQGAPKEQF
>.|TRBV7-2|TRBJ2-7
ASSLRAVTYEQY
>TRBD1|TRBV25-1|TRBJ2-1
ASSEFGTGGSYNEQF
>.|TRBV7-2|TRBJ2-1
ASSSGPFNEQF
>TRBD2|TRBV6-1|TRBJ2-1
AIRVAGAGNEQF
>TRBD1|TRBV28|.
ASSFVGQGMDEQY
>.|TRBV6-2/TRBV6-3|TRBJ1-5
ASSYQGSQPQH
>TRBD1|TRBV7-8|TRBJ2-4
ASSLLPYNRGEGKNIQY
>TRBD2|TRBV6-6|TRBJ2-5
ASSYRRGGETQY
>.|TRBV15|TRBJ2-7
ATSRSTAGAPYEQY
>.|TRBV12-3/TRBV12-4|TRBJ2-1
ASSLIGYTGELY
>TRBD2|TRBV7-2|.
ASSFYATSGMGTKNIQY
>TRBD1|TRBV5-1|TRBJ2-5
ASSLTLDRAQY
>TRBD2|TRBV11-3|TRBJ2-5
ASSLEGREQETQY
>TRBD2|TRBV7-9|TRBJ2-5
ASSPRTSGRNVEQY
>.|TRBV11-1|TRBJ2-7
ASSLDLANLYEQY
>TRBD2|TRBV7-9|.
ASSLTGLAEEQF
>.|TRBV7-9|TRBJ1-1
ASSEKTVNTEAF
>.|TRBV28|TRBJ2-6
ASSIVAGANVLT
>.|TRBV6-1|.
ASSEIGREQY
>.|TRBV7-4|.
ASSPQDEQY
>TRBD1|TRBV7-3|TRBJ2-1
ASSLTGQGYEQF
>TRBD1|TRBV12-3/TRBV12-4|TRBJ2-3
ATSYRTGASDTQY
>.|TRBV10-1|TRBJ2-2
ASSFDGSGELF
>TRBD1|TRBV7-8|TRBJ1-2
ASSLVPATGPYGYT
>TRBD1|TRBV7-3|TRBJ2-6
ASSPQTGAGANVLT
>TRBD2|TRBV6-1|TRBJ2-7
ASSLGGRRSEQY
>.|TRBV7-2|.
ASSLMTAGEQY
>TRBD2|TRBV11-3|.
ASSLKLAGGEQF
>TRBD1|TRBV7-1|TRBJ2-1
ASSMTGSSYNEQF